This T cell receptor (beta chain) originates from a study of metastatic and nonmetastatic thyroid tumors. On the study more broadly: Comparative analysis of repertoires was undertaken across blood and tumor or nodule tissue obtained from malignant and benign thyroid patients. Findings and caveats of the study: Versus benign nodules, malignant thyroid tumors reportedly had significantly higher TCR beta diversity, in blood and tumor.

This clone was observed at least ten times. Its antigen is as yet unknown. Germline-derived CDR1 and CDR2 are SGHAT and FQDESV (reference sequence). This CDR3 region has 13 residues. Trimming stripped 1 base from V and 9 bases from J, with 7 bases between. Prior to thyroid surgery, none of the patients had received any treatment. Authors' methods: Differences in CDR3 between clinicopathological groups were drawn on to build a classifier intended to discriminate distant-metastatic papillary thyroid cancer patients. TCRdb re-called clones via MiXCR from the PCR reads. TCRdb, not the original authors, processed these V and J calls. This sample has roughly 35,000 clones, with roughly 17% found just once.

Sequencing was done on a sample of blood. V gene TRBV11-1 combines with J gene TRBJ1-6; no firm D call. The receptor comes from a female donor with papillary thyroid cancer or a benign thyroid nodule (not recorded which). Some clones in this sample may be carry-over from other donors' samples. The CDR3 bases are TGTGCCAGCAGCTTAGTCACGATTTCACCCCTCCACTTT. Its protein is CASSLVTISPLHF.